Described below is a single TCR beta chain sequence and its context. The data were taken from a study of blood T cell repertoires in COVID-19. Study details: Material from acute and convalescent COVID-19 was sourced from the United States, Italy and Spain.

V gave up 1 base and J gave up 3 bases; unmatched junction bases: 4. CDR1 is SGHDT, CDR2 YYEEEE, per germline. The CDR3 covers 14 residues. Participants spanned ages roughly 18 to 95 years and resided in roughly 26 US areas. Before being deemed recovered, Cohort 3 donors had two negative PCRs, clearance, or symptom resolution. Using immunoSEQ multiplex PCR, the repertoire was profiled, and TCRdb retains in-frame clones only, with some absent. The table shows over 250,000 clones, with roughly nine tenths occurring only once. The TCR originated in a man in his sixties who had recovered from COVID-19. Sequenced sample: PBMCs or T cells enriched from blood (not recorded which). The rearrangement joins TRBV5-6 to TRBJ2-7; 7 bases fit TRBD2. The CDR3 bases are TGTGCCAGCAGCTTGAGCGGGACGATCTACGAGCAGTACTTC. Residues: CASSLSGTIYEQYF.